This T cell receptor (beta chain) was recovered during a study of OX40 agonist ivuxolimab in advanced cancers. Background on the study: Patients were around 83% male with ages roughly 20 to 80, mean about 54. A partial response was reached by three patients: one with hepatocellular carcinoma and two with cutaneous melanoma. Overall study results and limits: There were, on average, more expanded clones in CD8+ T cells than in CD4+.

Germline CDR1 SGHRS, CDR2 YFSETQ. Trimming stripped 0 bases from V and 5 bases from J, with 14 bases between. The CDR3 runs to 15 residues. Sequencing was performed with immunoSEQ multiplex PCR; in TCRdb, only in-frame clones are kept and a portion is missing. The sample lists roughly 32,000 clones, 80% occurring once. Turning to this clone: What it binds is unknown.

This sequence was found in an adult with an advanced solid tumor such as melanoma, head and neck, liver or kidney cancer. V is TRBV5-1 and J is TRBJ2-5, with D possibly being TRBD2 (6 bases). Source: CD4+ or CD8+ T cells sorted from blood, taken in a trial of the OX40 agonist ivuxolimab. CDR3 in amino acids: CASSLDPSAVETQYF. The CDR3 coding sequence is TGCGCCAGCAGCTTGGATCCTAGCGCGGTGGAGACCCAGTACTTC. Full variable domain (remainder filled in from reference TRBV5-1 and TRBJ2-5): KAGVTQTPRYLIKTRGQQVTLSCSPISGHRSVSWYQQTPGQGLQFLFEYFSETQRNKGNFPGRFSGRQFSNSRSEMNVSTLELGDSALYLCASSLDPSAVETQYFGPGTRLLVL.